A selection of T cell receptor beta chains follows, all from one sample in a study of blood T cell repertoires in COVID-19. Produced via immunoSEQ multiplex PCR; TCRdb's table is partial and in-frame only. The sample lists 350,000 to 450,000 clones; roughly 86% were seen once. The sample taken for sequencing was peripheral blood. The receptors here all came from a human donor in a cohort sampled during active COVID-19. CDR3s include the opening cysteine and the closing phenylalanine or tryptophan. D genes are given only for firm matches. Clone size appears in some rows only: once, few, many, or a class for an expanded clone.

V gene,clone size,J gene,D gene,CDR3 DNA,CDR3 protein
TRBV29-1,.,TRBJ2-1,TRBD2,TGCAGCGTGAGGACTAGCGGGAGCTTCTACAATGAGCAGTTCTTC,CSVRTSGSFYNEQFF
TRBV6-5,.,TRBJ1-1,.,TGTGCCAGCAGTTACAGGGGCCAGGGCACTGAAGCTTTCTTT,CASSYRGQGTEAFF
TRBV12-3/TRBV12-4,.,TRBJ2-3,.,TGTGCCAGCAGGGCGGGGACTGCAGATACGCAGTATTTT,CASRAGTADTQYF
TRBV5-6,.,TRBJ2-5,.,TGTGCCAGCAGTCCGAGTGGGGCAGGGTCTCTGGAGACCCAGTACTTC,CASSPSGAGSLETQYF
TRBV4-1,.,TRBJ2-6,.,TGCGCCAGCAGCCAAGCTCAGGAGGCTGGGGCCAACGTCCTGACTTTC,CASSQAQEAGANVLTF
TRBV6-5,.,TRBJ1-2,.,TGTGCCAGCAGTTACTCCCTGGCGGGTGAGCGGAATGGCTACACCTTC,CASSYSLAGERNGYTF
TRBV6-5,.,TRBJ2-3,.,TGTGCCAGCAGTTATGAGGCCCCAAGCACAGATACGCAGTATTTT,CASSYEAPSTDTQYF
TRBV9,.,TRBJ1-3,.,TGTGCCAGCAGCGTATCCAGGTTCTCTGGAAACACCATATATTTT,CASSVSRFSGNTIYF
TRBV19,.,TRBJ1-5,TRBD1,TGTGCCAGTAGTGACCGACAGGGGGGCAATCAGCCCCAGCATTTT,CASSDRQGGNQPQHF
TRBV4-1,.,TRBJ2-7,.,TGCGCCAGCAGCCAAGGTTTCGGGGATATCTACGAGCAGTACTTC,CASSQGFGDIYEQYF
TRBV7-9,once,TRBJ2-5,.,TGTGCCAGCAGCCTCGCCTATACGTTCCAAGAGACCCAGTACTTC,CASSLAYTFQETQYF
TRBV30,.,TRBJ2-2,.,TGTGCCTGGAGTTGGTCAGCCGTCCGGGGCACCGGGGAGCTGTTTTTT,CAWSWSAVRGTGELFF
TRBV6-2/TRBV6-3,.,TRBJ2-3,TRBD1,TGTGCCAGCAGCACTCCGGGACAGTGGTATTTT,CASSTPGQWYF
TRBV10-1,.,TRBJ2-1,.,TGCGCCAGCAGTGACCGGACGGGCGGGGAACGTTTGGAGCAGTTCTTC,CASSDRTGGERLEQFF
TRBV27,.,TRBJ2-1,.,TGTGCCAGCAGTCAACAGGGTAACGCCTACAATGAGCAGTTCTTC,CASSQQGNAYNEQFF
TRBV10-2,once,TRBJ1-1,TRBD1,TGCGCCAGCAGTGAGGCGAGGGACAGGCCTGAAGCTTTCTTT,CASSEARDRPEAFF
TRBV10-1,once,TRBJ2-1,.,TGCGCCAGCAGTGAGTCGATTCAAGTCCCGGTGAGCTCCTACAATGAGCAGTTCTTC,CASSESIQVPVSSYNEQFF
TRBV4-1,.,TRBJ2-7,.,TGCGCCAGCAGCCAAGATGTGGAGGAGACCTACGAGCAGTACTTC,CASSQDVEETYEQYF
TRBV2,.,TRBJ1-1,.,TGTGCCACGCGACAGGCCTTGAACACTGAAGCTTTCTTT,CATRQALNTEAFF
TRBV2,.,TRBJ2-2,.,TGTGCCAGCGGGCGAGGAACTAGCATGGCCGGGGAGCTGTTTTTT,CASGRGTSMAGELFF
TRBV19,.,TRBJ2-1,TRBD1,TGTGCCAGTAGTGTTACTTCGGGACAGGACCTTCCCTACAATGAGCAGTTCTTC,CASSVTSGQDLPYNEQFF
TRBV7-3,once,TRBJ2-3,.,TGTGCCAGCAGCTCCGGAGGGGGGGCTACCCCCGATACGCAGTATTTT,CASSSGGGATPDTQYF
TRBV4-1,.,TRBJ1-3,.,TGCGCCAGCAGCCATGTCAGAACAGGGCCGAGCTCTGGAAACACCATATATTTT,CASSHVRTGPSSGNTIYF
TRBV5-1,.,TRBJ2-7,.,TGCGCCAGCAGCCCTCAGGGAGGGGGGCCTGACGAGCAGTACTTC,CASSPQGGGPDEQYF
TRBV11-2,.,TRBJ1-2,.,TGTGCCAGCAGCTTAGATGGCTCGGCGGCCAAGGGCTACACCTTC,CASSLDGSAAKGYTF
TRBV4-1,few,TRBJ2-3,.,TGCGCCAGCAGCCCGACTCCAAGTAGCACAGATACGCAGTATTTT,CASSPTPSSTDTQYF
TRBV7-6,.,TRBJ2-3,.,TGTGCCAGCAGCTTAGCGCTGGAGGGCCCAAAGGGATCTACGCAGTATTTT,CASSLALEGPKGSTQYF
TRBV2,.,TRBJ1-2,TRBD1,TGTGCCAGCAGTGAAACAGGGGGCACGTATGGCTACACCTTC,CASSETGGTYGYTF
TRBV28,.,TRBJ2-7,TRBD2,TGTGCCAGCAGCTTAAGGAGGGCTAGCGGGAGGGCCTCTCGGATCCACGAGCAGTACTTC,CASSLRRASGRASRIHEQYF
TRBV21-1,.,TRBJ2-1,.,TGTGCCAGCAGCACCCGACTAGCGGGGGGGCCGAGCTCCTACAATGAGCAGTTCTTC,CASSTRLAGGPSSYNEQFF
TRBV28,.,TRBJ2-3,.,TGTGCCAGCAGTTTAGGGACTGGAGAATTCACAGATACGCAGTATTTT,CASSLGTGEFTDTQYF
TRBV27,.,TRBJ1-1,.,TGTGCCAGCAGTTTAAACAGGGATGGGTACACTGAAGCTTTCTTT,CASSLNRDGYTEAFF
TRBV6-6,once,TRBJ2-1,TRBD2,TGTGCCAGCAGTTACTCCACAGCGGGGGGCGGGAGGGAGCAGTTCTTC,CASSYSTAGGGREQFF
TRBV21-1,.,TRBJ2-4,.,TGTGCCAGCAGCAAAGGGCCCACTGGACACCTTCCCAAAAACATTCAGTACTTC,CASSKGPTGHLPKNIQYF
TRBV7-9,.,TRBJ1-2,.,TGTGCCAGCAGCTACCCTTCGGGGGTTGGCTACACCTTC,CASSYPSGVGYTF
TRBV19,few,TRBJ1-3,.,TGTGCCAGTAGTATTCTGAGCTCCTCTGGAAACACCATATATTTT,CASSILSSSGNTIYF
TRBV19,.,TRBJ1-1,.,TGTGCCAGTAGTATAGGGCTGAACAGGGTTGGGATGAACACTGAAGCTTTCTTT,CASSIGLNRVGMNTEAFF
TRBV2,.,TRBJ2-3,.,TGTGCCAGCTGCATTGGCAGACACACAGATACGCAGTATTTT,CASCIGRHTDTQYF
TRBV2,few,TRBJ2-2,TRBD1,TGTGCCAGCAGTGAGGGACAGGGAGGGACCGGGGAGCTGTTTTTT,CASSEGQGGTGELFF
TRBV9,.,TRBJ1-3,.,TGTGCCAGCAGCGTATTCACAGGCTCTGGAAACACCATATATTTT,CASSVFTGSGNTIYF
TRBV5-4,.,TRBJ2-7,TRBD1,TGTGCCAGCAGCTTGAGTACCGGGACAGAGTACGAGCAGTACTTC,CASSLSTGTEYEQYF
TRBV5-1,.,TRBJ2-2,.,TGCGCCAGCAGCCCAGGGACTTGGGGAAACACCGGGGAGCTGTTTTTT,CASSPGTWGNTGELFF
TRBV7-2,.,TRBJ1-4,.,TGTGCCAGCAGCTTAAGTGTAGGAGCAACTAATGAAAAACTGTTTTTT,CASSLSVGATNEKLFF
TRBV5-1,.,TRBJ2-3,.,TGCGCCAGCAGCTCAAGCTCGGCGGGCGGCACAGATACGCAGTATTTT,CASSSSSAGGTDTQYF
TRBV19,.,TRBJ1-1,.,TGTGCCAGTAGTATGCAGGGAATGAACACTGAAGCTTTCTTT,CASSMQGMNTEAFF
TRBV3-1/TRBV3-2,.,TRBJ2-5,.,TGTGCCAGCAGCCAAGGATCGAGCGAAGAGACCCAGTACTTC,CASSQGSSEETQYF
TRBV25-1,.,TRBJ1-4,.,TGTGCCAGCAGTGCAGAACAGGGTTATGAAAAACTGTTTTTT,CASSAEQGYEKLFF